The 13 T cell receptor beta chains below come from one sample, sequenced in a study of shared clonotypes between healthy human individuals (TCRdb year 2020). Library construction relied on the immunoSEQ multiplex PCR assay. Held by TCRdb, this immuneACCESS table contains in-frame sequences only and omits some clones. Under half of the omission traces to an unresolved V gene where checked; the cause of the rest is unknown. The sample records about 490,000 clones, 81% of which are singletons. Of the sample, approximately 12% is held by the ten largest clones. Source material: PBMCs. The receptors were sampled from a woman between 40 and 55 years old in good health. Some clones in this sample may be carry-over from other donors' samples.

This chain links TRBV11-2 with TRBJ2-1; D may be TRBD2 (5 bases). CDR1 and CDR2 from the germline V gene are SGHAT and FQNNGV. Trimming pared 5 bases from V and 5 bases from J, leaving 7 bases between. The CDR3 runs to 12 residues. In nucleotides, the CDR3 is TGTGCCAGCAGCCAGCGGAACAATGAGCAGTTCTTC. Translation: CASSQRNNEQFF.

This chain links TRBV18 with TRBJ2-7; 14 positions match TRBD2. J gave up 0 bases and V 6 bases, and 4 bases lay outside the gene matches. Germline V gives CDR1 KGHSH, CDR2 LQKENI. The CDR3 is 16 amino acids. In nucleotides, the CDR3 is TGTGCCAGCTCGACTAGCGGGAGGGGGATCTCCTACGAGCAGTACTTC. Translating it yields CASSTSGRGISYEQYF. Full variable domain (missing parts from reference TRBV18 and TRBJ2-7): NAGVMQNPRHLVRRRGQEARLRCSPMKGHSHVYWYRQLPEEGLKFMVYLQKENIIDESGMPKERFSAEFPKEGPSILRIQQVVRGDSAAYFCASSTSGRGISYEQYFGPGTRLTVT.

Concerning this clone itself: Since a far larger clone is one base different, this is likely a read error. The rearrangement links TRBV7-9 to TRBJ2-1; D is unresolved. From germline, CDR1 is SEHNR and CDR2 FQNEAQ (reference sequence). This CDR3 spans 14 amino acids. The V end was cut by 8 bases, the J end by 1 base, with 12 bases between. The CDR3 nucleotides are TGTGCCAGCTGGTCGTTTGGGTCCTACAATGAGCAGTTCTTC. Amino acid sequence: CASWSFGSYNEQFF.

V is TRBV4-2 and J is TRBJ2-1, with 8 bases identical to TRBD1. This CDR3 is 16 amino acids long. Trimming removed 5 bases from V and 3 bases from J; junction bases left unmatched: 9. Germline V CDR1 and CDR2: LGHNA, YNFKEQ. DNA of the CDR3: TGTGCCAGCAGCTCATCCGGGACAGGCTACTACAATGAGCAGTTCTTC. This translates into CASSSSGTGYYNEQFF.

Turning to this clone: A far larger clone differs by one base, so this is likely a read error. CDR3 DNA: TGTGCCTGGAAGACGGTTCGCCTAGCGGCCAAAGAGGCCCAGTACTTC. The encoded protein is CAWKTVRLAAKEAQYF. This sequence joins TRBV30 and TRBJ2-5; TRBD2 matches 7 bases. Germline assignment: CDR1 GTSNPN and CDR2 SVGIG (reference sequence). The CDR3 runs 16 residues.

V usage is TRBV23-1 and J usage is TRBJ2-2; D possibly matches TRBD1 or TRBD2 (7 bases each). TRBV23-1 is an open reading frame, and its role is uncertain. The germline V and J ends were trimmed by 7 bases and 1 base, with 19 bases remaining between them. The CDR3 length is 17 residues. CDR3 nucleotide sequence: TGCGCCAGCACCCAGGGGGGGTCAGAGAAGAACACCGGGGAGCTGTTTTTT. Translating gives CASTQGGSEKNTGELFF.

The chain employs TRBV2 and TRBJ1-1; 10 nucleotides line up with TRBD1. Losses at the gene ends were 6 bases for V and 7 bases for J; bases not matched to a gene: 11. CDR3 length: 15 amino acids. Germline V gives CDR1 SNHLY, CDR2 FYNNEI. The CDR3 is CASSLDGTGDREAFF. CDR3 coding DNA: TGTGCCAGCAGCTTAGACGGGACAGGGGACCGTGAAGCTTTCTTT.

This chain joins TRBV28 and TRBJ2-3; D remains ambiguous. There are 16 residues in the CDR3. The germline gives CDR1 MDHEN, CDR2 SYDVKM. Deletions cut 3 bases from V and 2 bases from J, with 15 bases between. In nucleotides, the CDR3 is TGTGCCAGCAGTTTCCACTCCACCCCGTCCACAGATACGCAGTATTTT. Its translation: CASSFHSTPSTDTQYF.

The V and J genes are TRBV4-1 and TRBJ2-1; D unresolved. V shed 2 bases and J shed 1 base, with 6 bases lying between them. CDR1 is MGHRA, CDR2 YSYEKL, per germline. CDR3 size: 14 residues. CDR3 nucleotide sequence: TGCGCCAGCAGCCAATTGTTTTCCTACAATGAGCAGTTCTTC. Protein sequence: CASSQLFSYNEQFF.

This clone occurred a few times. V and J are TRBV2 and TRBJ1-2; D uncertain. Germline CDR1 SNHLY, CDR2 FYNNEI. There are 13 residues in the CDR3. The V end lost 3 bases, the J end lost 7 bases, and 12 bases lay between the germline ends. The CDR3: CASSESSPGGYTF. CDR3 bases: TGTGCCAGCAGTGAGTCCAGCCCGGGTGGCTACACCTTC.

Note on this clone: A single base separates this from a much larger clone, so it may be a read error. Other DNA sequences of this sample code for an identical CDR3. The CDR3 is CASRSSGTGADTQYF. The CDR3 DNA sequence: TGTGCCAGCAGATCCTCCGGGACAGGGGCGGATACGCAGTATTTT. The gene calls are TRBV6-1 and TRBJ2-3, with 10 bases identical to TRBD1. The CDR3 spans 15 residues. Trimming removed 6 bases from V and 6 bases from J; junction bases left unmatched: 9. Germline CDR1 and CDR2: MNHNS and SASEGT.

A word on this clone: Its ends do not fully match the called genes, so a read error is possible. V usage is TRBV30 and J usage is TRBJ1-4, with TRBD1 matching 8 bases. The V gene's germline CDR1 is GTSNPN and CDR2 SVGIG (reference sequence). The CDR3 has 12 amino acids. In DNA form, the CDR3 reads TGTGCCTGGAGTGAGGTGGGACAGGTCAAGGGTTTT. This translates into CAWSEVGQVKGF. The whole variable domain, filled in from reference TRBV30 and TRBJ1-4, reads SQTIHQWPATLVQPVGSPLSLECTVEGTSNPNLYWYRQAAGRGLQLLFYSVGIGQISSEVPQNLSASRPQDRQFILSSKKLLLSDSGFYLCAWSEVGQVKGFGSGTQLSVL.

The chain is built from TRBV21-1 and TRBJ2-7; TRBD1, the D gene given by the table, was not confirmed from the DNA. TRBV21-1 is deemed a pseudogene. There are 15 residues in the CDR3. DNA of the CDR3: TGTGCCAGCAGCATCCGGGACAGGGGGCGGTACGAGCAGTACTTC. Translated: CASSIRDRGRYEQYF.